The rows below give T cell receptor beta chains drawn from one sample of a study of T cells in Graves' hyperthyroidism and ophthalmopathy. MiXCR, applied by TCRdb to the multiplex PCR reads, yields one record per CDR3 protein. The sample consists of under 450,000 distinct CDR3 sequences, about 17% of them appearing once. Sequencing was performed on blood. The receptors derive from a woman in her twenties or thirties with Graves' hyperthyroidism that later progressed to Graves' ophthalmopathy. The conserved cysteine and the conserved F or W are not part of the CDR3 here. Fields, in order: V gene, J gene, CDR3 protein.

>TRBV25-1|TRBJ2-1
ASSESVRLAGRSSYNEQF
>TRBV28|TRBJ2-1
ASSFSERNEQF
>TRBV13|TRBJ2-1
ASSFSPSSYNEQF
>TRBV2|TRBJ2-3
ASSEGLAGETDTQY
>TRBV27|TRBJ1-2
ASASPRVSYGYT
>TRBV7-2|TRBJ2-1
ASSTGTSGGARF
>TRBV4-2|TRBJ2-1
ASTTGGVDNEQF
>TRBV28|TRBJ2-7
ASSSIAPTSFYEQY
>TRBV2|TRBJ2-1
ASSDNPSYNEQF
>TRBV6-1|TRBJ1-6
ASGQGDSPLH
>TRBV6-1|TRBJ1-1
ASSEASSGNTEAF
>TRBV11-2|TRBJ1-4
ASSQDRGTNEKLF
>TRBV7-2|.
ASSLAGGTNEQF
>TRBV19|TRBJ1-6
ASGLGQSNSPLH
>TRBV20-1|TRBJ1-4
SVAEQATNEKLF
>TRBV7-9|TRBJ2-1
ASSFSGEPYNEQF
>TRBV7-2|TRBJ1-2
ASSVASGLNYGYT
>TRBV5-1|TRBJ2-1
ASRRTAGVVDNEQF
>TRBV6-1|TRBJ2-7
ASSELEGQNYEQY
>TRBV12-3/TRBV12-4|TRBJ1-3
ASMQTGAIGNTIY
>TRBV30|TRBJ1-6
AWSQGTGNSPLH
>TRBV11-2|TRBJ1-2
ASRARGRNYT
>TRBV19|TRBJ2-6
ASEIVSGANVLT